Below are 11 T cell receptor beta chains sequenced from a single sample in a study of blood T cells in healthy people across ages. PCR was performed a second time for about 6 to 12 cycles using a sample-barcoded 5' primer and a J-beta primer mix. TCRdb redid the calling of the 5' RACE reads with MiXCR, one entry per CDR3 protein. The data contain some 550,000 distinct CDR3 sequences, 47% of them seen just once; the ten biggest clones take up around 23%. Sequenced material: blood. These receptors were collected from a man older than 75 in good health.

There are many counts of this clonotype. This chain links TRBV5-8 with TRBJ2-3; 7 bases line up with TRBD1. With V trimmed by 0 bases and J by 5 bases, 0 bases remained unmatched. This CDR3 has 13 amino acids. CDR1 is SGHTS and CDR2 is YDEGEE in the germline V gene. CDR3 amino acids: CASSLDRGDTQYF. CDR3 in DNA: TGTGCCAGCAGCTTGGACAGGGGAGATACGCAGTATTTT.

This clonotype was detected many times. This chain joins TRBV6-5 and TRBJ1-2; 8 bases agree with TRBD1. This CDR3 has 13 amino acids. The J segment lost 2 bases and the V segment lost 8 bases, leaving 4 bases of the junction unmatched. Germline V lookup: CDR1 MNHEY, CDR2 SVGAGI. CDR3 loop: CASGQGRNYGYTF. DNA of the CDR3: TGTGCCAGCGGACAGGGTAGAAACTATGGCTACACCTTC.

This clonotype was recorded at least ten times. The chain recombines TRBV6-6 with TRBJ1-2; no clear D gene. CDR3 length: 14 amino acids. The V and J ends lost 6 bases and 8 bases respectively, with 19 bases between them. Germline V lookup: CDR1 MNHNY, CDR2 SVGAGI (reference sequence). The CDR3 sequence: CASRSSGREDGYTF. For the CDR3, the DNA is TGTGCCAGCAGATCCTCCGGACGTGAGGACGGCTACACCTTC.

The chain recombines TRBV20-1 with TRBJ2-4; the D is unclear. V was clipped by 1 base and J by 1 base, with 11 bases between them. Germline CDR1 DFQATT, CDR2 SNEGSKA (reference sequence). The CDR3 is made up of 15 amino acids. The CDR3 reads CSARGGPLAKNIQYF. In DNA, the CDR3 is TGCAGTGCTAGAGGAGGACCCCTGGCCAAAAACATTCAGTACTTC.

The rearrangement joins TRBV12-3 or TRBV12-4 to TRBJ2-1, with TRBD2 identical over 7 bases. With V trimmed by 6 bases and J by 8 bases, 13 bases remained unmatched. CDR3 size: 15 residues. For the CDR3, the DNA is TGTGCCAGCAGCCTACTGGGACTAACATACGATGAGCAGTTCTTC. It specifies CASSLLGLTYDEQFF.

This clonotype turned up a few times. The chain has TRBV4-3 and TRBJ2-1; D unresolved. Trimming left V 1 base short and J 5 bases short, with 9 bases between. Germline loops: CDR1 LGHNA, CDR2 YSLEER. The CDR3 runs to 14 residues. CDR3 bases: TGCGCCAGCAGCCAAGGTCTGTGGAACAATGAGCAGTTCTTC. Its translation: CASSQGLWNNEQFF.

This clonotype was observed a handful of times. V and J are TRBV20-1 and TRBJ2-1; 8 bases map to TRBD1. This CDR3 region has 14 residues. Germline V gene lookup returns CDR1 DFQATT and CDR2 SNEGSKA (reference sequence). The ends lost 4 bases at V and 3 bases at J; junction bases unmatched: 5. This CDR3 is CSATQGAVYNEQFF. DNA for the CDR3: TGCAGTGCTACCCAGGGGGCTGTCTACAATGAGCAGTTCTTC.

The chain recombines TRBV20-1 with TRBJ1-6, with 9 bases aligning to TRBD1. V trimming: 0 bases; J trimming: 9 bases; junction bases outside the gene matches: 3. CDR3 length: 14 residues. Germline V gives CDR1 DFQATT, CDR2 SNEGSKA (reference sequence). CDR3 sequence: CSAREGTGFSPLHF. In DNA form, the CDR3 reads TGCAGTGCTAGAGAGGGGACAGGGTTTTCACCCCTCCACTTT.

The V call is TRBV6-1, the J call TRBJ1-5; D not resolved. Germline values: CDR1 MNHNS, CDR2 SASEGT. The V gene lost 4 bases and the J gene lost 0 bases, with 10 bases spanning the gap. There are 15 residues in the CDR3. The chain's CDR3 is CASSGSVYSNQPQHF. The CDR3, as DNA: TGTGCCAGCAGTGGAAGCGTTTATAGCAATCAGCCCCAGCATTTT.

The chain recombines TRBV29-1 with TRBJ2-1, with D possibly being TRBD1 (6 bases). Per germline, CDR1 SQVTM and CDR2 ANQGSEA. V lost 6 bases and J 5 bases, leaving 17 bases between the germline ends. The CDR3 has 14 amino acids. The CDR3 bases are TGCAGCGTCGCCGCGACAGGAGAAAACAATGAGCAGTTCTTC. Translating it yields CSVAATGENNEQFF.

This clonotype was observed a handful of times. The chain combines TRBV5-5 with TRBJ1-2; D uncertain. Germline CDR1 is SGHKS and CDR2 is YYEKEE (reference sequence). There are 15 residues in the CDR3. V lost 0 bases, J lost 4 bases, and 13 bases lay in between. CDR3 loop: CASSLERAALYGYTF. The CDR3 DNA follows: TGTGCCAGCAGCTTGGAAAGGGCGGCCCTCTATGGCTACACCTTC.